This T cell receptor (beta chain) is from a study of blood T cell repertoires in COVID-19. For the study at large: Samples taken during acute and convalescent COVID-19 were collected in the United States, Italy and Spain.

This clone was seen a handful of times. The CDR3 is made up of 12 amino acids. Germline V gene sequence: CDR1 SNHLY, CDR2 FYNNEI. V was clipped by 8 bases and J by 6 bases; unmatched bases: 3. Original methodology: Amplifying reference gene primers gave estimates of nucleated cell counts. TCRdb's table, derived via immunoSEQ multiplex PCR, lists solely in-frame clones and lacks some. Clone size and V and J calls were adopted from that table, with D and trimming inferred from the DNA. The repertoire holds 99,000 or so clones, with around 84% as singletons. The receptor's source is a man in his 60s with acute or convalescent COVID-19. The sample consisted of peripheral blood. The chain links TRBV2 to TRBJ2-5; 10 bases fit TRBD1. This CDR3 is CASRDRGKTQYF. CDR3 nucleotide sequence: TGTGCCAGCCGGGACAGGGGAAAGACCCAGTACTTC.